Following are 6 T cell receptor beta chains from one sample sequenced in a study of naive and memory T cell subsets. Amplification of ligated cDNA took four PCR rounds with SP2 and nested alpha and beta constant primers. Via MiXCR, TCRdb re-called the UMI-ligation and nested PCR reads, giving one row per CDR3 protein. The table shows 20,000 to 25,000 distinct CDR3 sequences, with approximately 6% occurring only once. Treatment described: skin biopsy from PPD injection site in Mantoux-positive individual. The library had UMIs added by 3' ligation of an oligonucleotide to TCR cDNA. Sample: skin, taken from a tuberculin skin test site. The receptor set was obtained from an adult in good health.

By its share, this clonotype is medium-sized. This chain connects TRBV4-3 to TRBJ2-1; D ambiguous. The V and J ends lost 4 bases and 5 bases respectively, with 9 bases between them. This CDR3 is built from 13 residues. Germline CDR1 and CDR2: LGHNA and YSLEER. CDR3 DNA sequence: TGCGCCAGCAGCCCACTCAACAACAATGAGCAGTTCTTC. It yields the protein CASSPLNNNEQFF.

The V gene is TRBV27, the J gene TRBJ1-6, with D maybe TRBD1 (5 bases). Germline CDR1 MNHEY, CDR2 SMNVEV (reference sequence). The CDR3 loop spans 14 amino acids. Trimming removed 5 bases at V and 8 bases at J, with 13 bases between. The CDR3 spells CASSTTQGYSPLHF. The CDR3 DNA sequence: TGTGCCAGCAGTACTACCCAGGGCTATTCACCCCTCCACTTT.

The chain has TRBV25-1 and TRBJ2-7; D is unclear. The CDR3 is made up of 13 amino acids. Trimming stripped 6 bases from V and 2 bases from J, with 11 bases between. CDR1 is MGHDK, CDR2 SYGVNS, per germline. Written as DNA, the CDR3 is TGTGCCAGCAGGGACCTGAATCCCTACGAGCAGTACTTC. Translation: CASRDLNPYEQYF.

About this clonotype: A much larger clone differs by one base, so this may be a read error. The V call is TRBV5-6, the J call TRBJ2-1; 9 nucleotides line up with TRBD2. The germline V gene has CDR1 SGHDT and CDR2 YYEEEE. CDR3 length equals 18 residues. The CDR3 loop is CVSSFAPWASGVNNEQFF. The CDR3 coding sequence is TGTGTCAGCAGCTTCGCGCCGTGGGCTAGCGGGGTAAACAATGAGCAGTTCTTC.

This clonotype occurred many times. The gene calls are TRBV7-9 and TRBJ2-7, with no clear D. In germline, CDR1 is SEHNR, CDR2 FQNEAQ (reference sequence). The CDR3 contains 13 residues. V was shortened by 4 bases and J by 0 bases, with 7 bases between the two germline ends. The CDR3 bases are TGTGCCAGCAGCTCCACCCACTCCTACGAGCAGTACTTC. Its translation is CASSSTHSYEQYF.

About this clonotype itself: One base away lies a much larger clone, so this may be a sequencing read error. V usage is TRBV30 and J usage is TRBJ2-7; D is perhaps TRBD2 (6 bases). There are 13 residues in the CDR3. CDR1 is GTSNPN, CDR2 SVGIG, per germline (reference sequence). The CDR3 loop is CTWSWGDGGEQYF. CDR3 nucleotides: TGTACCTGGAGTTGGGGGGACGGTGGCGAGCAGTACTTC.